The subject of this entry is one T cell receptor (beta chain). Its specificity is unknown. The CDR3 totals 13 residues. V dropped 7 bases and J dropped 6; count of bases not matched to a gene: 4. The V gene's germline CDR1 is SNHLY and CDR2 FYNNEI. These data come from a study of shared clonotypes between healthy human individuals. General study findings and limits: Compared with clonotypes that all four donors shared, non-shared clonotypes had lower generation probabilities.

In the original workflow: Filtering of immunoSEQ junctional sequences could not match full-length read filtering. This table comes from immunoSEQ multiplex PCR, and its TCRdb copy is limited to in-frame clones, with some not included. V and J calls and clone size come straight from that table; D and trimming were deduced from the DNA. Of 980,000 or so clones listed, around 80% are singletons. The material sequenced was memory CD4+ T cells sorted from blood. The subset was: CD45RA-negative fraction. The chain is built from TRBV2 and TRBJ2-2, with TRBD2 matching 8 bases. The sequence was obtained from a man aged 18-30 years in good health. In DNA form, the CDR3 reads TGTGCCAGCACCGCTAGCGGGTCCGGGGAGCTGTTTTTT. Its protein is CASTASGSGELFF.